This T cell receptor beta chain came from a study of T cells in Graves' hyperthyroidism and ophthalmopathy. Study results and limitations: The model anticipated ophthalmopathy a median about six months pre-onset. Most thyroid clonotypes expanded above 0.001 were also detected in blood.

Amplification targeted TCR beta CDR3 regions from RNA transcripts. Researchers ran a first-round RT-PCR on the TCR CDR3 using the HTBI primer set. TCRdb recomputed calls from the multiplex PCR reads with MiXCR, one row per CDR3 protein. Here the sample spans 750,000 to 900,000 distinct CDR3 sequences, 35% to 40% being singletons. The hyperthyroidism was newly diagnosed and had lasted under 2 months; the patients were aged 18 to 65. Patients with uncontrolled infections, other autoimmune diseases, pregnancy or lactation were excluded. This clonotype was counted at least ten times. What it recognizes is unknown. Trimming removed 6 bases at V and 3 bases at J, with 5 bases between. This CDR3 is 12 amino acids long.

Input material: blood. The rearrangement uses TRBV12-3 or TRBV12-4 and TRBJ2-2, with D unclear. The source is a young man with Graves' hyperthyroidism. CDR3 nucleotide sequence: TGTGCCAGCAGAGGAGACACCGGGGAGCTGTTTTTT. Translation: CASRGDTGELFF.